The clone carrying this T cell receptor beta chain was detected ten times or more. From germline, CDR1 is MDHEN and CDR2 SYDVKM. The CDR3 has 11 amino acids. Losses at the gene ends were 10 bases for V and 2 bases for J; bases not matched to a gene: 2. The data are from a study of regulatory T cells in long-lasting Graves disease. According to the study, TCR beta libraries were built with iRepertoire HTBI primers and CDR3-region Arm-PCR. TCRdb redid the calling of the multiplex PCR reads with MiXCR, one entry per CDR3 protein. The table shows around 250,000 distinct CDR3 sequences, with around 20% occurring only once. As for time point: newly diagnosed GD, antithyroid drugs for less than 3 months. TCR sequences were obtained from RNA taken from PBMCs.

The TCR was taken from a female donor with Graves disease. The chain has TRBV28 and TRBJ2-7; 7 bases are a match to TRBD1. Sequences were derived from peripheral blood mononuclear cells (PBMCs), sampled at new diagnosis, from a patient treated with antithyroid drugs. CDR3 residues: CATGTAYEQYF. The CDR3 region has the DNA TGTGCCACTGGGACAGCCTACGAGCAGTACTTC.